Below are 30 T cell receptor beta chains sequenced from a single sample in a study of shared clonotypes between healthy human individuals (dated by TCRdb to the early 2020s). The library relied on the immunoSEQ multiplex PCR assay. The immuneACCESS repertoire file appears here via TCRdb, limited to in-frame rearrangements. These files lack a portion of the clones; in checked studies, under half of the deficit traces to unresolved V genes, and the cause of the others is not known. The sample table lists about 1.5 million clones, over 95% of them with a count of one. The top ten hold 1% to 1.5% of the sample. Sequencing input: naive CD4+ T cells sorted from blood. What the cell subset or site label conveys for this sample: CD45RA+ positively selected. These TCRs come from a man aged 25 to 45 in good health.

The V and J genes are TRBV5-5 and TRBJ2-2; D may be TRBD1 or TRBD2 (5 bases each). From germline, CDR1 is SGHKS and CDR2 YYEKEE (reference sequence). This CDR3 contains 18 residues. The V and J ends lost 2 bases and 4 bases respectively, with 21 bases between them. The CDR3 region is CASSFAGGGAVSTGELFF. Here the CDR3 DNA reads TGTGCCAGCAGCTTTGCTGGGGGTGGCGCAGTGAGCACCGGGGAGCTGTTTTTT.

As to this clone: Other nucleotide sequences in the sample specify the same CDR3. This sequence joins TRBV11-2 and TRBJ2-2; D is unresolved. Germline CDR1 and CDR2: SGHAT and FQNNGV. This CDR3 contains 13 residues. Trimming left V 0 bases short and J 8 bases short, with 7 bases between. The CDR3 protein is CASSLERTGELFF. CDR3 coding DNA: TGTGCCAGCAGCTTAGAAAGGACGGGGGAGCTGTTTTTT. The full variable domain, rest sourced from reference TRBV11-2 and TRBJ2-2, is EAGVAQSPRYKIIEKRQSVAFWCNPISGHATLYWYQQILGQGPKLLIQFQNNGVVDDSQLPKDRFSAERLKGVDSTLKIQPAKLEDSAVYLCASSLERTGELFFGEGSRLTVL.

Written as DNA, the CDR3 is TGTGCCAGCACCCTTCTAGCGGGGATGGCTGAAGCTTTCTTT. This gives the protein CASTLLAGMAEAFF. The V call is TRBV5-6, the J call TRBJ1-1, with D unclear. The germline V and J ends were trimmed by 6 bases and 6 bases, with 18 bases remaining between them. Germline V CDR1 and CDR2: SGHDT, YYEEEE. The CDR3 runs 14 residues.

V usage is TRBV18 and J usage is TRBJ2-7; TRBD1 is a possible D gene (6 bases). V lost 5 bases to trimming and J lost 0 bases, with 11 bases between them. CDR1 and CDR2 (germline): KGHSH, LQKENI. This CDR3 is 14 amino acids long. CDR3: CASSNYRDSYEQYF. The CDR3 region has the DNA TGTGCCAGCTCAAATTACAGGGACTCCTACGAGCAGTACTTC.

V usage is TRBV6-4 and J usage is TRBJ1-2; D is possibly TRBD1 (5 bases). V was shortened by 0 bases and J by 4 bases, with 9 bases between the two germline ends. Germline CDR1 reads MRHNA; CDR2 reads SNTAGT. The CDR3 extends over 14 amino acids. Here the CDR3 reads CASSDSGERYGYTF. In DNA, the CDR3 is TGTGCCAGCAGTGACTCAGGGGAGCGCTATGGCTACACCTTC.

The CDR3 region has the DNA TGTGCCAGCAGCCAGGGTAGCGGGAGCTCCTATGAGCAGTTCTTC. Encoded protein: CASSQGSGSSYEQFF. V is TRBV11-3 and J is TRBJ2-1, with 9 bases lining up with TRBD2. With 5 bases clipped from V and 8 bases from J, the junction kept 10 bases outside the gene matches. Germline assignment: CDR1 SGHNT and CDR2 YENEEA. The CDR3 is 15 amino acids. The full variable domain, with the rest looked up from reference TRBV11-3 and TRBJ2-1, is EAGVVQSPRYKIIEKKQPVAFWCNPISGHNTLYWYLQNLGQGPELLIRYENEEAVDDSQLPKDRFSAERLKGVDSTLKIQPAELGDSAVYLCASSQGSGSSYEQFFGPGTRLTVL.

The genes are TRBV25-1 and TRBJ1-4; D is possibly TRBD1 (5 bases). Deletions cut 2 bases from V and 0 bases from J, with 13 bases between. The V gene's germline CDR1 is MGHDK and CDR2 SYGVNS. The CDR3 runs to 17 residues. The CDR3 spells CASSEPDRYATNEKLFF. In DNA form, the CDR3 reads TGTGCCAGCAGTGAACCAGACAGATATGCAACTAATGAAAAACTGTTTTTT.

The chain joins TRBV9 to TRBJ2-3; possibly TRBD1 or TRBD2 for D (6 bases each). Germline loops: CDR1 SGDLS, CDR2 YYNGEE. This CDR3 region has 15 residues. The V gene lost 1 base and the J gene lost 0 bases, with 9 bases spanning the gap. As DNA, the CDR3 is TGTGCCAGCAGCGTACGGGGGCCTAGCACAGATACGCAGTATTTT. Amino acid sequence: CASSVRGPSTDTQYF.

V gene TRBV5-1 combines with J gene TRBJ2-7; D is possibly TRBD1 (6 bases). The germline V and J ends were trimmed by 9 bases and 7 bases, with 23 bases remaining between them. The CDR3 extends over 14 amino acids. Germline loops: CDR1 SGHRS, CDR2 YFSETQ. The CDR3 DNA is TGCGCCACTCGCCGGGACACAGCCTTGGGTGAGCAGTACTTC. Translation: CATRRDTALGEQYF.

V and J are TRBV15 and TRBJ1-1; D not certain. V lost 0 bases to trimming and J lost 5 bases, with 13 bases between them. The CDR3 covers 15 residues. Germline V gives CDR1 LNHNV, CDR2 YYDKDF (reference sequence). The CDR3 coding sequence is TGTGCCACCAGCAGAGATAGGAGAGGCGGGACTGAAGCTTTCTTT. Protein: CATSRDRRGGTEAFF.

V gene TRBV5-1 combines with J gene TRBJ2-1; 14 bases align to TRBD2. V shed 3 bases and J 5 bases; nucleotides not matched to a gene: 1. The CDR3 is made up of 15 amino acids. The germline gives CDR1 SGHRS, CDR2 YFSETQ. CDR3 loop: CASSSTSGRDNEQFF. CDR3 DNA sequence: TGCGCCAGCAGCTCGACTAGCGGGAGGGACAATGAGCAGTTCTTC.

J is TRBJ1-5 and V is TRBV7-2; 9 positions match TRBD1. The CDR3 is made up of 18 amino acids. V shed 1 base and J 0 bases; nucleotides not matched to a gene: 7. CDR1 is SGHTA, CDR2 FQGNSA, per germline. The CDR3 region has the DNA TGTGCCAGCAGCTTAGAAGGGACAGGGAATCATAGCAATCAGCCCCAGCATTTT. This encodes CASSLEGTGNHSNQPQHF.

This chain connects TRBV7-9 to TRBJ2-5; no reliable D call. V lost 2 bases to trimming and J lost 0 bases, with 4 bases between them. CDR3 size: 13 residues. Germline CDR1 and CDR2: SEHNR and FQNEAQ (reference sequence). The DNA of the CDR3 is TGTGCCAGCAGCTTAAAGGACCAAGAGACCCAGTACTTC. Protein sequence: CASSLKDQETQYF.

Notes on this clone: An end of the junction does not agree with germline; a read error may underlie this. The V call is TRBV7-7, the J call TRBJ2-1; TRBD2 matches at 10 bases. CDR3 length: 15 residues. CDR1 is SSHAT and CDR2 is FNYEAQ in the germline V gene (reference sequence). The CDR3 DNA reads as TGTGCTAGCAGCTTAGGACTAGCGGTTTACAATGAGCAGTTCTTC. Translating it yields CASSLGLAVYNEQFF.

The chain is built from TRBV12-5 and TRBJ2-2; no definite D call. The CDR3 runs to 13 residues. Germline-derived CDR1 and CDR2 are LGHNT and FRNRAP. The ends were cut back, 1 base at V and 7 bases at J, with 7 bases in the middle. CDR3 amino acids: CASGLEGVGELFF. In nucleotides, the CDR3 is TGTGCTAGTGGTTTGGAGGGTGTCGGGGAGCTGTTTTTT.

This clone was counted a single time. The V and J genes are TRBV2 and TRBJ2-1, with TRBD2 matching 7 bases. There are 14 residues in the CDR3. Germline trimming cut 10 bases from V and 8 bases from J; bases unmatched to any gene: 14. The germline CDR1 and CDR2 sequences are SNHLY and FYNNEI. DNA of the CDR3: TGTGCCACGATACCGGGAGGTGGTAGGTATGAGCAGTTCTTC. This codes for CATIPGGGRYEQFF.

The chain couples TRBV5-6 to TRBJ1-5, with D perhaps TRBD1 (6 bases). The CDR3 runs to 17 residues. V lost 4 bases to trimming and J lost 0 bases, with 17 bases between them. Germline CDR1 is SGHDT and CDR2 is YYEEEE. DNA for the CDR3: TGTGCCAGCAGCCGGAGGGGGACGGAAAATAGCAATCAGCCCCAGCATTTT. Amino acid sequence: CASSRRGTENSNQPQHF.

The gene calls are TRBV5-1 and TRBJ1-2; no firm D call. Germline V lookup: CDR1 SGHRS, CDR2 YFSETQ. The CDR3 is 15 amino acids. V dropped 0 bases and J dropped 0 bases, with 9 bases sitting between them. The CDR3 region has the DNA TGCGCCAGCAGCTTGGGCGGTCAGGCTAACTATGGCTACACCTTC. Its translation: CASSLGGQANYGYTF.

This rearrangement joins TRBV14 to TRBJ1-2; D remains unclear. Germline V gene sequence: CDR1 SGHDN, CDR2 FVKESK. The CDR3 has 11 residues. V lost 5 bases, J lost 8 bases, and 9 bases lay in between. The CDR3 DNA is TGTGCCAGCAGCGCCCGGTCGGGCTACACCTTC. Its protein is CASSARSGYTF.

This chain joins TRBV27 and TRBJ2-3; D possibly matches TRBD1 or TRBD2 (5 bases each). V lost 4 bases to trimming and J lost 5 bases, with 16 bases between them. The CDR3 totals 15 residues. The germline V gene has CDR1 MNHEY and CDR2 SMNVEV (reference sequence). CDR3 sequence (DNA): TGTGCCAGCAGTTCGCCCGCCGGGGCCAGAGATACGCAGTATTTT. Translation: CASSSPAGARDTQYF.

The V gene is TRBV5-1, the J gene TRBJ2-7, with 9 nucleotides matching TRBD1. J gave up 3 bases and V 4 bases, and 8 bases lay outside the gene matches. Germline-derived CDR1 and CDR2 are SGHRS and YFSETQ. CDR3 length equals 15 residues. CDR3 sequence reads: CASSMGTGRIYEQYF. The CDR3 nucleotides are TGCGCCAGCAGCATGGGGACAGGGCGTATCTACGAGCAGTACTTC.

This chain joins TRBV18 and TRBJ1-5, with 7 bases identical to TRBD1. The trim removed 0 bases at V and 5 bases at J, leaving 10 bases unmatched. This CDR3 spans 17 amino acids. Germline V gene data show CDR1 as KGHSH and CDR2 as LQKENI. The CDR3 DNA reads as TGTGCCAGCTCACCACCTTTAGGGGGCTCGGGAGATCAGCCCCAGCATTTT. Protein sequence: CASSPPLGGSGDQPQHF.

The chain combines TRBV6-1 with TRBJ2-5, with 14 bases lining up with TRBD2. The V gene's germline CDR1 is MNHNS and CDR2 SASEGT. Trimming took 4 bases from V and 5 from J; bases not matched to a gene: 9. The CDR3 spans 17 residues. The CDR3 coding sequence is TGTGCCAGCAGTGGGGGGACTAGCGGGAGTAGGGCGGAGACCCAGTACTTC. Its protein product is CASSGGTSGSRAETQYF.

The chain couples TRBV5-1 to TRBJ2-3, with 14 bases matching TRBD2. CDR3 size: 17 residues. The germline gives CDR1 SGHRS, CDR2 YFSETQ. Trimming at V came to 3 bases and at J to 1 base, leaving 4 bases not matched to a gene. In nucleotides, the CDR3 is TGCGCCAGCAGCTGGGGACTAGCGGGAGAGGGCACAGATACGCAGTATTTT. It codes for CASSWGLAGEGTDTQYF. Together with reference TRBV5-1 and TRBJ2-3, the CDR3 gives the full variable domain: KAGVTQTPRYLIKTRGQQVTLSCSPISGHRSVSWYQQTPGQGLQFLFEYFSETQRNKGNFPGRFSGRQFSNSRSEMNVSTLELGDSALYLCASSWGLAGEGTDTQYFGPGTRLTVL.

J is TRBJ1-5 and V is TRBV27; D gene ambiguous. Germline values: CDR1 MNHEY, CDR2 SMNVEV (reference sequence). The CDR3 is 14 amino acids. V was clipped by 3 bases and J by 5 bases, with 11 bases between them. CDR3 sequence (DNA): TGTGCCAGCAGTTTTGTAGGTGCGGATCAGCCCCAGCATTTT. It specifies CASSFVGADQPQHF.

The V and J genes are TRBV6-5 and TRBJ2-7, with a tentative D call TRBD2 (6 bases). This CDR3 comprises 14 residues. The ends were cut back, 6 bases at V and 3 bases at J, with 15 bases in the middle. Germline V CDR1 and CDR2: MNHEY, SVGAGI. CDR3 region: CASSLAPSDYEQYF. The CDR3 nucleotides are TGTGCCAGCAGCCTAGCGCCATCTGACTACGAGCAGTACTTC.

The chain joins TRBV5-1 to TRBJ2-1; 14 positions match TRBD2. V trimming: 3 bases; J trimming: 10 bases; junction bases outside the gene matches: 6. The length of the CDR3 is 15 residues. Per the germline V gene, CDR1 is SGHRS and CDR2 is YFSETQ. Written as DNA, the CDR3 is TGCGCCAGCAGCTCGGGACTAGCGGGAGCGTCCGAGCAGTTCTTC. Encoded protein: CASSSGLAGASEQFF.

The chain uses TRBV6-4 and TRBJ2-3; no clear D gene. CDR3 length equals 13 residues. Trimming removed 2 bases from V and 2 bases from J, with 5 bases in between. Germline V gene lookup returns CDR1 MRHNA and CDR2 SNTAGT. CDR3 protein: CASSDDHTDTQYF. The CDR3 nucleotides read TGTGCCAGCAGTGACGATCACACAGATACGCAGTATTTT.

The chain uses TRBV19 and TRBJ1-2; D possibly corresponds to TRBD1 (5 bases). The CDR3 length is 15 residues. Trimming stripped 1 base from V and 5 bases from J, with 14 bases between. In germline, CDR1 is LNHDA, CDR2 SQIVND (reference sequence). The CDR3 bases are TGTGCCAGTAGTATAGTAGTTGCCCAGGGATATGGCTACACCTTC. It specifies CASSIVVAQGYGYTF.

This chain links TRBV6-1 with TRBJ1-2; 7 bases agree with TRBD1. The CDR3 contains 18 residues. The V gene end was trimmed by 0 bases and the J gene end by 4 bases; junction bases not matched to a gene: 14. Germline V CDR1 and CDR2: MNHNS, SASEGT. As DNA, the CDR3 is TGTGCCAGCAGTGAAGCCACAGTCGGGGGGACAGCGCTCTATGGCTACACCTTC. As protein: CASSEATVGGTALYGYTF.